The subject of this entry is one T cell receptor beta chain. Its specificity is unknown. The read finishes 3 residues shy of the CDR3 end, and the germline J gene is used to complete it. The table came from immunoSEQ multiplex PCR; TCRdb's copy has only in-frame clones and leaves some out. Across approximately 34,000 clones, the top ten clones capture 6% to 8% of the sample. Dot-blot hybridization genotyped cervical HPV amplified with MY09/MY11 PCR. The germline V gene has CDR1 SEHNR and CDR2 FQNEAQ (reference sequence). CDR3 size: 12 residues. The sample comes from a study of T cells in women clearing cervical HPV infection. Study information: Blood came at first lesion visit for cases, post-clearance for controls. For cases, blood was sampled a median roughly 150 days after lesion detection, interquartile range 90 to 200 days.

Study-wide results and limits: Combining TCR richness with V gene abundances gave roughly 0.88 AUC.

The clonotype was recovered from a woman aged 18-70 years with a cervical HPV16 infection that either progressed to CIN3+ or cleared (not recorded which). Sequencing was performed on blood buffy coat. The chain links TRBV7-9 to TRBJ2-4; 7 bases match TRBD1. The chain's CDR3 is CASNPTGMGQYF. CDR3 DNA, as far as it was read: TGTGCCAGCAACCCGACAGGGATGGGT. Combining the CDR3 with reference TRBV7-9 and TRBJ2-4 gives the whole variable domain DTGVSQNPRHKITKRGQNVTFRCDPISEHNRLYWYRQTLGQGPEFLTYFQNEAQLEKSRLLSDRFSAERPKGSFSTLEIQRTEQGDSAMYLCASNPTGMGQYFGAGTRLSVL.